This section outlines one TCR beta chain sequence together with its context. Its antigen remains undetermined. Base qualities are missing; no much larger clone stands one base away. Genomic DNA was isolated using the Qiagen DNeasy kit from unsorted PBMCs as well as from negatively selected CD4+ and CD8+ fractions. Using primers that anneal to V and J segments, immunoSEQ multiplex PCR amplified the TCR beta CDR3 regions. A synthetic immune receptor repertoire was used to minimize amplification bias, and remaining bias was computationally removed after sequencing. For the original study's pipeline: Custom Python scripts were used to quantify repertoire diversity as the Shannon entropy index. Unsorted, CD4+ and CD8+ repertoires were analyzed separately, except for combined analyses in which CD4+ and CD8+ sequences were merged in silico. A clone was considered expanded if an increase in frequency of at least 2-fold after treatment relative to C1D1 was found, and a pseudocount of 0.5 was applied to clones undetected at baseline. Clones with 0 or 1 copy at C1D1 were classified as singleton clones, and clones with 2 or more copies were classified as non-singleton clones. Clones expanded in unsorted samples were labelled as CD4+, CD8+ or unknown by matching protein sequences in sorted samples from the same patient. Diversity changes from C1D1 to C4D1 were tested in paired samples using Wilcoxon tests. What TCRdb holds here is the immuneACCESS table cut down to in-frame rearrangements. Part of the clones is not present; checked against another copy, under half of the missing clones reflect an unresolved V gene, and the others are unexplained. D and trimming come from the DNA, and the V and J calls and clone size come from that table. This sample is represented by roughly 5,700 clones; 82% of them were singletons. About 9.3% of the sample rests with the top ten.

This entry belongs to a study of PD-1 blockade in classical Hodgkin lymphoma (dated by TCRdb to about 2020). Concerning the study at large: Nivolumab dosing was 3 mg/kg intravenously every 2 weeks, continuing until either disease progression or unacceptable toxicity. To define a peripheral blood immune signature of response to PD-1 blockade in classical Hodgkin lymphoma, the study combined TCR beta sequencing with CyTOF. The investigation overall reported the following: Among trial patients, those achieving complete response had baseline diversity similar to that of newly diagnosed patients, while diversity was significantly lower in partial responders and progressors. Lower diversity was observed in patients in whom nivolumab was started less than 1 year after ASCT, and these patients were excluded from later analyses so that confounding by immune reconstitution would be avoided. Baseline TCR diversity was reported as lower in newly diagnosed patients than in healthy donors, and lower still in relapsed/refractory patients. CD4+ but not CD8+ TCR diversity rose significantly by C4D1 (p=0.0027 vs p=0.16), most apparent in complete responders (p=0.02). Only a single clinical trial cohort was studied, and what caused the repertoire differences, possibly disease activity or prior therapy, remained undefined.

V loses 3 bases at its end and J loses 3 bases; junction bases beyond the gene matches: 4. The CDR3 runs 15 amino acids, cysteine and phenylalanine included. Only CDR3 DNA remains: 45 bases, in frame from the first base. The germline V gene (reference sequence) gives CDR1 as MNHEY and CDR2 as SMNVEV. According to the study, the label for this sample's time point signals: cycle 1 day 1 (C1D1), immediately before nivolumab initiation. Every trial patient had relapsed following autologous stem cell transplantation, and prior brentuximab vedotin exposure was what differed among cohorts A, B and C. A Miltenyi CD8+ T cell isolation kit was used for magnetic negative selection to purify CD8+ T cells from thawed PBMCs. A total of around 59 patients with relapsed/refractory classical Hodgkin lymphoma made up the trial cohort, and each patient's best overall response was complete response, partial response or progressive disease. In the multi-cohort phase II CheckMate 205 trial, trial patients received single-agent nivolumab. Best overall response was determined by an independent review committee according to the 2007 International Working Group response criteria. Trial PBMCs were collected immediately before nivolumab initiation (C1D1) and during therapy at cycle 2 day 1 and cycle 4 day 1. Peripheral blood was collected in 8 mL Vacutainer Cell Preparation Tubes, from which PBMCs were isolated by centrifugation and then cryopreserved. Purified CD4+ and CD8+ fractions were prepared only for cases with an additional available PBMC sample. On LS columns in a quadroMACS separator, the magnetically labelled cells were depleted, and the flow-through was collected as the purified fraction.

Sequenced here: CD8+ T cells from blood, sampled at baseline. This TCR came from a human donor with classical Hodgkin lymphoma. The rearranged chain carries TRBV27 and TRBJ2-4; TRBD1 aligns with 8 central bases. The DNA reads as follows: TGTGCCAGCAGTTTTGCCGGACAGGGCAAAAACATTCAGTACTTC. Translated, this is CASSFAGQGKNIQYF.